The 4 T cell receptor beta chains reported below all come from one sample, sequenced in a study of human T cells and chemical hapten exposure. As to time point: patch test 2, 6 weeks after DPC sensitization. Treatment reported: therapeutic diphenylcyclopropenone sensitization with weekly scalp DPC. TCRdb analysed the RACE reads with MiXCR anew, one entry per CDR3 protein. The data contain 330,000 or so distinct CDR3 sequences, around 6% of them singletons. The starting material was whole blood, obtained in connection with sensitization to the hapten diphenylcyclopropenone (DPC). The receptor source for this set is a woman younger than 30 with alopecia areata. Some clones in this sample may be carry-over from other donors' samples.

This clonotype was recorded a few times. The rearrangement joins TRBV13 to TRBJ2-1; tentative D call: TRBD1 (6 bases). The germline V gene encodes CDR1 PRHDT and CDR2 FYEKMQ (reference sequence). This CDR3 comprises 16 residues. Between the trimmed V and J ends, which lost 1 base and 0 bases, there was a span of 10 bases. For the CDR3, the DNA is TGTGCCAGCAGCTTAGCCGGACAGAGCTCCTACAATGAGCAGTTCTTC. Translating it yields CASSLAGQSSYNEQFF.

This clonotype turned up a few times. The chain employs TRBV29-1 and TRBJ1-2; TRBD1 matches at 7 bases. The CDR3 is made up of 14 amino acids. Germline V gene data show CDR1 as SQVTM and CDR2 as ANQGSEA. Unmatched junction bases numbered 8, after V lost 1 base and J lost 6 bases. CDR3 nucleotide sequence: TGCAGCGTTGAAGGGGTAGGGGGCGTCAATGGCTACACCTTC. It yields the protein CSVEGVGGVNGYTF. Full variable domain (rest looked up from reference TRBV29-1 and TRBJ1-2): SAVISQKPSRDICQRGTSLTIQCQVDSQVTMMFWYRQQPGQSLTLIATANQGSEATYESGFVIDKFPISRPNLTFSTLTVSNMSPEDSSIYLCSVEGVGGVNGYTFGSGTRLTVV.

CDR3 amino acids: CASSPFRGGSNQPQHF. CDR3 DNA sequence: TGTGCCAGCAGTCCATTTCGGGGTGGAAGCAATCAGCCCCAGCATTTT. The chain is built from TRBV6-5 and TRBJ1-5, with D unclear. The CDR3 has 16 amino acids. V lost 5 bases, J lost 1 base, and 15 bases lay in between. Germline V gene sequence: CDR1 MNHEY, CDR2 SVGAGI.

Many counts were recorded for this clonotype. CDR3 bases: TGTGCCAGCAGCCAGGGCCGGCCCCAGCATTTT. Translation gives CASSQGRPQHF. The chain has TRBV6-2 or TRBV6-3 and TRBJ1-5, with D possibly being TRBD1 (5 bases). The V end lost 6 bases, the J end lost 9 bases, and 9 bases lay between the germline ends. Per germline, CDR1 MNHEY and CDR2 SVGEGT. CDR3 length equals 11 residues.